This T cell receptor beta chain was observed in a study of long-term antiretroviral therapy in people with HIV. The wider study: Specimens dating back about a decade before the 2015 immediate-ART recommendation are the oldest included.

In germline, CDR1 is SGHAT, CDR2 FQNNGV. This CDR3 region has 13 residues. Study findings and constraints: Participants lacked recorded data on ART adherence, viral resistance or therapy changes.

Samples were assayed with immunoSEQ v3.0 at survey level. In sequencing, about 40,000-50,000 T-cell genomes per sample were targeted. The repertoire was sequenced with immunoSEQ multiplex PCR; TCRdb's copy has only in-frame clones and lacks some. The sample has tens of thousands of clones; approximately 76% are singletons. Every one of the participants with HIV received treatment in the United States. This clone has only one observation. No antigen is known for it. An end of the junction differs from the germline gene, which may be a read error. The rearrangement uses TRBV11-2 and TRBJ1-1; D perhaps matches TRBD1 (5 bases). This clonotype was obtained from a woman in her forties with HIV. Sequencing was performed on unsorted PBMCs, taken 1.1 years before starting antiretroviral therapy. The CDR3 DNA follows: TGTGCCAGCAGCTTAGATTATGAGGCAGGGACGCTTTTT. Protein product: CASSLDYEAGTLF.